This T cell receptor beta chain was captured in a study of response to subunit inactivated influenza vaccine. Worth noting for this clonotype: The antigen is not known.

Findings and caveats of the study: The authors suggested that every seasonal influenza vaccination recruits few new T cells.

J gave up 2 bases and V 6 bases, and 8 bases lay outside the gene matches. The CDR3 is 17 residues long. TCRdb processed the RT-PCR reads anew with MiXCR; each CDR3 protein has one entry. Among 300,000 to 350,000 distinct CDR3 sequences listed, 20% to 25% were seen once. The source is a man aged 50-75 years who received an inactivated influenza vaccine. This chain uses TRBV12-3 or TRBV12-4 with TRBJ1-4; the match to TRBD1 covers 11 bases. The source material was PBMCs from blood, sampled 21 months after vaccination. The CDR3 nucleotides are TGTGCCAGCAGCGGAGGACAGGGGGCTATGACTAATGAAAAACTGTTTTTT. Its translation is CASSGGQGAMTNEKLFF.